This section outlines one TCR beta chain sequence together with its context. This clonotype was counted only a few times. What this receptor recognizes is not known. Base qualities are not recorded, but no much larger clone differs from it by a single base. The library was obtained by 5' RACE. Sequencing took place on an Illumina HiSeq 2000. A universal primer binding site was added through template switching, and the final cDNA carried a unique molecular identifier so that TCR cDNA molecules could be counted accurately. First-strand cDNA for TCR alpha and beta chains was synthesized from specific primers in the conserved constant-segment region. To control for contamination, every cDNA library was double barcoded, receiving both a SMART-Mk sample barcode and Illumina barcodes. TruSeq adapter sequences, together with Illumina sample barcodes, were added in two successive PCR steps. Sequencing of the TCR alpha and beta cDNA libraries was done on the Illumina HiSeq platform using custom primers. Regarding the original processing steps: Unique molecular identifiers were extracted from raw reads with MiGEC, and CDR3 positions were determined with MiXCR. For each individual, recombination models were inferred using an EM algorithm with the repgenHMM and IGoR tools. Shared clonotypes were analyzed with the tcR package in R, and sharing was normalized by the product of cloneset sizes. To study raw recombination free of thymic and clonal selection effects, out-of-frame nonproductive sequences were analyzed. Using fastp at Q25 and MiXCR, TCRdb reprocessed the public reads and kept productive beta chains. Merged by CDR3 protein, the rows form single entries marked with the most common genes and DNA. These V and J calls originate from TCRdb's pipeline instead of the authors' own analysis. For this sample the table gives hundreds of thousands of distinct CDR3 sequences, of which approximately 22% were detected only once. The top ten hold around 4.5% of the sample.

All donors were healthy Caucasians. Three pairs of female monozygotic twins, all aged roughly 18 to 29 years, were included in the twin cohort. Peripheral blood mononuclear cells were the source from which RNA for the TCR libraries was isolated. From a lookup of the germline V gene (reference sequence), CDR1 and CDR2 are DFQATT and SNEGSKA. Counted from cysteine to phenylalanine, this CDR3 has 14 amino acids. This entry keeps only the CDR3 DNA: 42 bases, framed from base 1. V is cut by 6 bases and J by 1 base, and the space between the germline ends is 15 bases. The sample is drawn from a study of identical twins (dated by TCRdb to about 2016). Notes on the research overall: To test whether fetal clonotypes persist, the study used deep sequencing on TCR alpha and beta repertoires from monozygotic twins, unrelated adults of various ages, and cord blood. Replicate twin experiments were performed at different times using different library preparation protocols to rule out contamination. The paper as a whole reports these results and caveats: Invariant T cells such as MAIT and iNKT could partly confound zero-insertion analyses, though diverse VJ usage argued against this for most clonotypes. Conclusions relied on cross-sectional statistical analysis, since the same donors could not be followed over many years. Out-of-frame TCR alpha sequences shared between twins showed an excess of low generation-probability sequences compared with coincidental sharing between unrelated individuals. Fewer insertions were carried by abundant cord blood beta clonotypes, a similar but weaker trend appeared in young adult naive repertoires, and no such trend appeared in memory repertoires. Excess twin sharing in beta out-of-frame sequences was weaker because fewer shared sequences lowered the signal-to-noise ratio. Recombination models systematically underestimated out-of-frame TCR alpha sharing in monozygotic twins but agreed with sharing between unrelated individuals.

The sample was also reused in another study, on T cells expressing NK-cell markers. As that second study puts it: In sorted CD3+CD56+NKG2C+, CD3+CD56+NKG2C- and CD3+CD56-NKG2C+ T-cell subsets from eight or nine donors, TCR beta-chain repertoires were profiled. Of the eight sequenced donors, seven were found to be HCMV-seropositive and one was found to be HCMV-seronegative. In several experiments an anti-gammadeltaTCR antibody was added to restrict sorting to alphabetaTCR-expressing T cells. In a handful of donors, the dominant CD3+CD56+NKG2C+ clonotypes ranked among the top 10 CD8+ clonotypes, making up about 1.0-8% of CD8+ T cells. Those dominant clonotypes were again the most abundant among CD3+CD56-NKG2C+ cells in a handful of donors, at roughly 25-60.1%. Whether the expanded NKG2C-expressing T cell clones were specific for HCMV antigens was left unclear. The study sequenced eight donors, all healthy volunteers chosen at random: three men and five women. To determine HCMV serostatus, a commercial ELISA kit was used to detect HCMV-specific IgG in serum. For more than five donors, bulk peripheral blood T-cell repertoires were additionally sequenced from unsorted PBMC. Reads were demultiplexed and grouped by UMI with MIGEC, and clonotypes were assembled and quantified with MiTCR. To remove erroneous sequences, TCR cDNA sequences were retained only when supported by two or more reads. The tcR package was used for downstream repertoire analysis, with clonotypes matched between fractions based on CDR3 nucleotide sequence plus V segment. VDJmatch was used to annotate antigen specificity against VDJdb, with one amino acid substitution in CDR3 permitted.

The receptor's source is a woman younger than 35 in good health. The chain was built from TRBV20-1 and TRBJ1-1, with a tentative D gene TRBD1 over 5 matching bases. Sequenced sample: PBMCs. The nucleotide sequence is given as TGCAGTGCCTATGTTGGGGGGAGGAACACTGAAGCTTTCTTT. Protein translation: CSAYVGGRNTEAFF.